The entry that follows covers one T cell receptor beta chain sequence. The antigen is undetermined. The sample is drawn from a study of CD4 T cells in relation to SARS-CoV-2 and coronaviruses. Study-wide context: PBMCs were cultured with antigen for roughly 11 days before TCR beta sequencing.

Before the COVID-19 pandemic, during about 2011-2019, CD4+ T cells were taken from unexposed donors. Isolation of CD4+ T cells took place after nine to ten days in culture. Testing used SARS-CoV-2 S/N and four cold-coronavirus spikes on unexposed-donor CD4+ T cells, cells permitting. Libraries were prepared by immunoSEQ multiplex PCR; TCRdb keeps only in-frame clonotypes and omits some of them. The profile shows roughly 20,000 clones, 70% to 80% of them singletons. The sequence was collected from a human donor in good health. The sequencing sample was made of CD4+ T cells from PBMCs, cultured in vitro.

The CDR3 nucleotides are TGTGCCACCAGTGATTTGTCGCGTGGAGATACGCAGTATTTT. This sequence encodes CATSDLSRGDTQYF. The chain uses TRBV24-1 and TRBJ2-3; D uncertain. This CDR3 has 14 amino acids. Germline assignment: CDR1 KGHDR and CDR2 SFDVKD. Trimming cost V 0 bases and J 5 bases, with 8 bases left between them.